The next 23 T cell receptor beta chains were all read from a single sample in a study of Tregs in tolerant kidney transplant recipients. The nonmyeloablative bone marrow transplants came from related graft donors, with transient mixed chimerism. Sequenced by immunoSEQ multiplex PCR; TCRdb stores in-frame clones only, minus some. Recorded for this sample: 25,000 to 40,000 clones. The specimen comprised CD4+ T cells from blood (PBMCs), sampled 24 months after the transplant. Receptor source: a human patient who received a combined kidney and bone marrow transplant. Some T cells may originate from the graft donor.

As concerns this clone: Read sequence stops 3 residues before the CDR3 end, and the germline J gene provides the missing end. This sequence joins TRBV7-3 and TRBJ2-2, with 10 bases fitting TRBD2. The junction had 6 bases not matched to a gene; V was cut back by 1 base and J by 4 bases. Germline V gene data show CDR1 as SGHTA and CDR2 as FQGTGA. This CDR3 is 17 amino acids long. The CDR3 DNA, read in part, is TGTGCCAGCAGCTTAAAAGCGGGAGGGCCGGGCACCGGGGAG. Translation gives CASSLKAGGPGTGE. The whole CDR3 sequence is CASSLKAGGPGTGELFF.

A remark on this clone: Read sequence stops 3 residues before the CDR3 end, and the germline J gene provides the missing end. This chain joins TRBV10-2 and TRBJ1-1; 8 positions agree with TRBD1. Germline values: CDR1 WSHSY, CDR2 SAAADI. The CDR3 extends over 17 amino acids. V shed 8 bases and J 2 bases; nucleotides not matched to a gene: 16. CDR3 DNA (partial): TGCGCCAGCGGCAGGGATCAATCCGGGACAGGAAACACTGAA. It encodes CASGRDQSGTGNTE. The complete CDR3 sequence is CASGRDQSGTGNTEAFF.

A word on this clone: The observed sequence ends 3 residues before the CDR3 terminus, with the missing tail filled in from the germline J gene. V and J are TRBV28 and TRBJ1-1; unclear D gene. V lost 2 bases to trimming and J lost 5 bases, with 9 bases between them. Germline V gene lookup returns CDR1 MDHEN and CDR2 SYDVKM. The CDR3 covers 13 residues. Partial CDR3 DNA: TGTGCCAGCAGTTTAATTCGGGGAACTGAA. Its protein is CASSLIRGTE. The complete CDR3 protein is CASSLIRGTEAFF.

About this clone: The missing CDR3 end, 3 residues past where the read stops, is filled in from the germline J gene. The chain recombines TRBV20-1 with TRBJ1-2; D is perhaps TRBD1 (6 bases). The CDR3 consists of 14 residues. Trimming pared 6 bases from V and 1 base from J, leaving 15 bases between. Germline lookup yields CDR1 DFQATT and CDR2 SNEGSKA (reference sequence). Here the CDR3 reads CSARRDTSNYGYTF. CDR3 bases read: TGCAGTGCCCGAAGGGACACCAGTAACTATGGC.

As for this clone: The read ends 3 residues shy of where the CDR3 ends; the end is completed using the germline J gene. V usage is TRBV6-2 or TRBV6-3 and J usage is TRBJ2-3; 7 positions agree with TRBD2. The CDR3 length is 17 residues. CDR1 MNHEY and CDR2 SVGEGT come from the germline V gene. V dropped 8 bases and J dropped 4; count of bases not matched to a gene: 18. CDR3 sequence: CASLRAGRKVGADTQYF. CDR3 DNA, as far as it was read: TGTGCCAGCCTCCGAGCGGGGAGAAAGGTAGGAGCAGATACG.

A word on this clone: The read ends 3 residues early relative to the CDR3; the germline J gene fills the gap. This sequence joins TRBV29-1 and TRBJ2-1; 9 bases line up with TRBD2. Germline CDR1 is SQVTM and CDR2 is ANQGSEA. The CDR3 contains 13 residues. Losses at the gene ends were 4 bases for V and 7 bases for J; bases not matched to a gene: 5. The sequenced part of the CDR3 DNA is TGCAGCGTTGCAAGCGGGAGGAGAAATGAG. Translated: CSVASGRRNE. The complete CDR3 protein is CSVASGRRNEQFF.

As concerns this clone: The read finishes 3 residues shy of the CDR3 end, and the germline J gene is used to complete it. The V and J genes are TRBV5-1 and TRBJ2-2, with D unresolved. Germline CDR1 SGHRS, CDR2 YFSETQ. This CDR3 has 17 amino acids. V was shortened by 4 bases and J by 2 bases, with 18 bases between the two germline ends. The CDR3 spells CASSDSRPQTNTGELFF. The CDR3 DNA, read in part, is TGCGCCAGCAGCGATTCGCGGCCACAAACAAACACCGGGGAG. Filled out from reference TRBV5-1 and TRBJ2-2, the complete variable domain reads KAGVTQTPRYLIKTRGQQVTLSCSPISGHRSVSWYQQTPGQGLQFLFEYFSETQRNKGNFPGRFSGRQFSNSRSEMNVSTLELGDSALYLCASSDSRPQTNTGELFFGEGSRLTVL.

On this clone: The read terminates 3 residues ahead of where the CDR3 ends, so the germline J gene completes it. This chain uses TRBV6-1 with TRBJ1-3; D is perhaps TRBD1 (5 bases). Germline CDR1 reads MNHNS; CDR2 reads SASEGT. The V end lost 4 bases, the J end lost 7 bases, and 8 bases lay between the germline ends. This CDR3 is 12 amino acids long. The CDR3 reads CASSGEGNTIYF. The part of the CDR3 DNA that was read is TGTGCCAGCAGTGGCGAGGGGAACACC.

Details on this clone: A read error may account for a junction end that differs from germline. The observed sequence ends 3 residues before the CDR3 terminus, with the missing tail filled in from the germline J gene. The rearrangement links TRBV12-3 or TRBV12-4 to TRBJ2-3, with D possibly being TRBD2 (7 bases). This CDR3 is built from 14 residues. The covered CDR3 bases are TGTGCCAGCAGTTTTCGCGGGGGCACGGATACG. Its translation is CASSFRGGTDT. The whole CDR3 region reads CASSFRGGTDTQYF.

Notes on this clone: The CDR3 extends 3 residues past the end of the read, so its final part is completed from the germline J gene. This chain links TRBV5-1 with TRBJ1-4; the match to TRBD1 covers 7 bases. Germline loops: CDR1 SGHRS, CDR2 YFSETQ. J was trimmed by 4 bases and V by 1 base; bases with no gene match: 7. The CDR3 has 16 residues. Incomplete CDR3 DNA: TGCGCCAGCAGCTTGCAAGGGGGCGGGTATAATGAAAAA. Residues: CASSLQGGGYNEK. The complete CDR3 sequence is CASSLQGGGYNEKLFF. The whole variable domain, filled in from reference TRBV5-1 and TRBJ1-4, reads KAGVTQTPRYLIKTRGQQVTLSCSPISGHRSVSWYQQTPGQGLQFLFEYFSETQRNKGNFPGRFSGRQFSNSRSEMNVSTLELGDSALYLCASSLQGGGYNEKLFFGSGTQLSVL.

A remark on this clone: The read terminates 3 residues before the CDR3 end, so the remaining end is supplied by the germline J gene. The V gene is TRBV30, the J gene TRBJ1-4, with TRBD1 as a possible D gene (5 bases). CDR3 size: 14 residues. V was shortened by 0 bases and J by 8 bases, with 13 bases between the two germline ends. Germline loops: CDR1 GTSNPN, CDR2 SVGIG (reference sequence). The CDR3 DNA, read in part, is TGTGCCTGGAGTGTAGCTGGGGGGTTGGAAAAA. It yields the protein CAWSVAGGLEK. The full CDR3 reads CAWSVAGGLEKLFF.

A note on this clone: The read halts 3 residues ahead of the CDR3 end, with the missing end drawn from the germline J gene. The rearrangement joins TRBV6-1 to TRBJ1-1; 7 bases line up with TRBD1. The germline V gene has CDR1 MNHNS and CDR2 SASEGT. The CDR3 has 11 residues. The CDR3 DNA, read in part, is TGTGCCAGCAGTGACAACAGGGGA. Translated, it gives CASSDNRG. The complete CDR3 reads CASSDNRGAFF.

On this clone itself: The CDR3 is cut off 3 residues early in the read; its end comes from the germline J gene. The chain carries TRBV11-1 and TRBJ2-3, with 10 nucleotides matching TRBD2. CDR1 is SGHAT, CDR2 FQDESV, per germline (reference sequence). The CDR3 loop spans 14 amino acids. The ends lost 1 base at V and 8 bases at J; junction bases unmatched: 3. The CDR3 region is CASSLEGLASTQYF. The CDR3 bases that were read are TGTGCCAGCAGCTTAGAGGGACTAGCGTCTACG.

Details on this clone: The sequenced fragment ends 3 residues before the CDR3 boundary, so the rest is inferred from the germline J gene. The chain couples TRBV20-1 to TRBJ1-3, with D unclear. The CDR3 loop spans 17 amino acids. V gave up 0 bases and J gave up 0 bases, with 15 bases separating them. The germline V gene encodes CDR1 DFQATT and CDR2 SNEGSKA (reference sequence). CDR3 bases read: TGCAGTGCTAGAGATGGTGGGCAGGCGAGCTCTGGAAACACC. It is translated as CSARDGGQASSGNT. The entire CDR3 protein reads CSARDGGQASSGNTIYF.

As regards this clone: The read terminates 3 residues before the CDR3 end, so the remaining end is supplied by the germline J gene. The chain uses TRBV20-1 and TRBJ2-1; the match to TRBD2 covers 11 bases. This CDR3 is 14 amino acids long. The J segment lost 3 bases and the V segment lost 6 bases, leaving 4 bases of the junction unmatched. Germline CDR1 is DFQATT and CDR2 is SNEGSKA (reference sequence). CDR3 bases read: TGCAGTGCGGGCCTAGCGGGAGGCTACAATGAG. Protein product: CSAGLAGGYNE. The full CDR3 protein reads CSAGLAGGYNEQFF.

Points on this clone: Coverage ceases 3 residues before the CDR3 finishes, and the germline J gene fills in the end. This chain uses TRBV7-2 with TRBJ1-5; 7 nucleotides line up with TRBD1. This CDR3 is 14 amino acids long. Germline assignment: CDR1 SGHTA and CDR2 FQGNSA. V dropped 6 bases and J dropped 6; count of bases not matched to a gene: 8. This CDR3 is CASSPRRGLQPQHF. The sequenced part of the CDR3 DNA is TGTGCCAGCAGTCCCCGGAGGGGGCTTCAGCCC.

With respect to this clone: Sequencing ends 3 residues short of the CDR3 end; the germline J gene provides the rest. The genes are TRBV20-1 and TRBJ1-2; a possible D gene is TRBD1 (5 bases). Germline V gene lookup returns CDR1 DFQATT and CDR2 SNEGSKA (reference sequence). This CDR3 is 12 amino acids long. The V and J ends lost 4 bases and 0 bases respectively, with 6 bases between them. The CDR3 DNA, read in part, is TGCAGTGCTACAGGGCCTAACTATGGC. Its protein product is CSATGPNYG. The whole CDR3 reads CSATGPNYGYTF.

On this clone itself: The sequence runs out 3 residues before the end of the CDR3; the remainder is reconstructed from the germline J gene. The V call is TRBV18, the J call TRBJ2-2, with TRBD2 identical over 11 bases. V trimming: 5 bases; J trimming: 4 bases; junction bases outside the gene matches: 0. Germline V CDR1 and CDR2: KGHSH, LQKENI. This CDR3 region has 14 residues. The part of the CDR3 DNA that was read is TGTGCCAGCTCAGGGACTAGCGGCACCGGGGAG. It yields the protein CASSGTSGTGE. The CDR3 reads in full as CASSGTSGTGELFF. Full variable domain (rest looked up from reference TRBV18 and TRBJ2-2): NAGVMQNPRHLVRRRGQEARLRCSPMKGHSHVYWYRQLPEEGLKFMVYLQKENIIDESGMPKERFSAEFPKEGPSILRIQQVVRGDSAAYFCASSGTSGTGELFFGEGSRLTVL.

With respect to this clone: The DNA ends 3 residues before the CDR3 does, and the rest of the CDR3 is filled in from the germline J gene. This rearrangement joins TRBV7-2 to TRBJ2-7; 11 bases are shared with TRBD2. Germline assignment: CDR1 SGHTA and CDR2 FQGNSA. V gave up 5 bases and J gave up 5 bases; unmatched junction bases: 8. The CDR3 extends over 15 amino acids. The DNA read from the CDR3 is TGTGCCAGCAGCCCCACTAGCGGGAGTCGCAACGAG. It encodes CASSPTSGSRNE. The full-length CDR3 reads as CASSPTSGSRNEQYF.

CDR3 bases read: TGCAGCGTTGAAGGGCCCAGCGGGAGGGCACGAGAGACC. Amino acids: CSVEGPSGRARET. From start to end, the CDR3 is CSVEGPSGRARETQYF. The genes are TRBV29-1 and TRBJ2-5; 10 nucleotides align to TRBD2. The read stops 3 residues short of the end of the CDR3; the missing end is completed from the germline J gene. Germline lookup yields CDR1 SQVTM and CDR2 ANQGSEA. V lost 1 base, J lost 4 bases, and 9 bases stayed unmatched. There are 16 residues in the CDR3. The full variable domain, rest sourced from reference TRBV29-1 and TRBJ2-5, is SAVISQKPSRDICQRGTSLTIQCQVDSQVTMMFWYRQQPGQSLTLIATANQGSEATYESGFVIDKFPISRPNLTFSTLTVSNMSPEDSSIYLCSVEGPSGRARETQYFGPGTRLLVL.

A word on this clone: Coverage ceases 3 residues before the CDR3 finishes, and the germline J gene fills in the end. This chain links TRBV28 with TRBJ2-7; 9 nucleotides align to TRBD1. The CDR3 totals 15 residues. Trimming cost V 6 bases and J 2 bases; bases outside gene matches: 8. Germline V CDR1 and CDR2: MDHEN, SYDVKM. CDR3 DNA, as far as it was read: TGTGCCAGCAGAACCGGGACAGGGTCGGCCTACGAG. Translated: CASRTGTGSAYE. The CDR3 in full is CASRTGTGSAYEQYF.

The CDR3 loop is CSALHPGQGNYEQYF. The DNA read from the CDR3 is TGCAGTGCTTTGCACCCGGGACAGGGAAATTACGAG. This rearrangement joins TRBV20-1 to TRBJ2-7; 9 bases match TRBD1. From the germline J gene comes the end of the CDR3, since the read stops 3 residues before it. This CDR3 is built from 15 residues. Germline V gene lookup returns CDR1 DFQATT and CDR2 SNEGSKA (reference sequence). V was pared by 5 bases and J by 4 bases, with 12 bases of the junction left unmatched.

Comment on this clone: At one of its ends the junction is not consistent with the germline gene, which may arise from a read error. The read finishes 3 residues shy of the CDR3 end, and the germline J gene is used to complete it. The V gene is TRBV20-1, the J gene TRBJ1-6; perhaps TRBD1 as D (5 bases). The germline V gene has CDR1 DFQATT and CDR2 SNEGSKA (reference sequence). The CDR3 covers 14 residues. CDR3 protein: CSARGDGGNSPLHF. The DNA read from the CDR3 is TGCAGTGCACGCGGGGACGGTGGGAATTCGCCC.